This T cell receptor (beta chain) was identified in a study of T cell changes during pregnancy in multiple sclerosis. Clones were read by immunoSEQ multiplex PCR, and TCRdb kept only the in-frame ones, dropping some. The sample yields about 57,000 clones, 85% to 95% seen once. Germline V gives CDR1 LNHNV, CDR2 YYDKDF (reference sequence). V lost 6 bases, J lost 4 bases, and 5 bases stayed unmatched. CDR3 size: 14 residues. The clonotype was recovered from a female donor with multiple sclerosis, enrolled in a pregnancy study. The material sequenced was CD4+ T cells from peripheral blood mononuclear cells, taken in the third trimester of pregnancy. The chain links TRBV15 to TRBJ2-5, with TRBD1 matching over 10 bases. The CDR3 is CATRLTGGLETQYF. CDR3 nucleotide sequence: TGTGCCACCAGGTTGACAGGGGGCTTAGAGACCCAGTACTTC.